This TCR beta chain derives from a study of shared T cell receptors in the human thymus. CDR1 is LGHNA and CDR2 is YSLEER in the germline V gene. CDR3 size: 18 residues. V gave up 2 bases and J gave up 0 bases, with 18 bases separating them. Clones were read by immunoSEQ multiplex PCR, and TCRdb kept only the in-frame ones, dropping some. Among 720,000 or so clones listed, 80% to 90% were seen once. A further study also used this sample, focusing on human thymus T cells. Per that paper: Among thymic and blood repertoires, usage of V and J genes appeared biased.

The origin of this receptor is a girl in the first two years of life with a congenital heart defect. The sequenced material came from thymocytes. This chain links TRBV4-3 with TRBJ2-3; D may be TRBD1 (6 bases). The CDR3 protein is CASSQPTWGRTSTDTQYF. CDR3 nucleotides: TGCGCCAGCAGCCAACCAACATGGGGGCGTACTAGCACAGATACGCAGTATTTT.